The 7 T cell receptor beta chains in this list originate from one sample, sequenced in a study of cytomegalovirus exposure and HLA in healthy donors. Use of 60 Vbeta and 13 Jbeta primers characterized the PCR. Measured with immunoSEQ multiplex PCR; TCRdb has only the in-frame clones, and not every one. The sample consists of about 130,000 clones, 60% to 80% of them appearing once. The material sequenced was PBMCs. Every receptor here comes from a male donor in good health and CMV-seronegative.

As to this clone: At the DNA level, this CDR3 is encoded by other sequences in the same sample as well. Written as DNA, the CDR3 is TGTGCCAGCAGCTTAAGGGGGTCTGGAAACACCATATATTTT. This translates into CASSLRGSGNTIYF. This chain connects TRBV5-6 to TRBJ1-3; weak D call: TRBD1 (6 bases). Germline V gene sequence: CDR1 SGHDT, CDR2 YYEEEE. Trimming removed 2 bases from V and 1 base from J, with 7 bases in between. The CDR3 totals 14 residues.

The gene calls are TRBV11-2 and TRBJ1-1, with D perhaps matching TRBD1 (5 bases). This CDR3 has 13 residues. Per germline, CDR1 SGHAT and CDR2 FQNNGV. Trimming pared 7 bases from V and 0 bases from J, leaving 9 bases between. The CDR3 DNA follows: TGTGCCAGCAACCAGGGAATGAACACTGAAGCTTTCTTT. Protein product: CASNQGMNTEAFF.

The chain recombines TRBV9 with TRBJ2-7; weak D call: TRBD1 (5 bases). The germline V gene has CDR1 SGDLS and CDR2 YYNGEE. V lost 0 bases, J lost 0 bases, and 10 bases lay in between. This CDR3 contains 15 residues. The CDR3 region has the DNA TGTGCCAGCAGCGTAGGGGCAGGGCACTCCTACGAGCAGTACTTC. It specifies CASSVGAGHSYEQYF.

The rearrangement joins TRBV11-2 to TRBJ2-1; TRBD2 is a possible D gene (6 bases). Germline V gene data show CDR1 as SGHAT and CDR2 as FQNNGV. The CDR3 runs 14 residues. Trimming left V 2 bases short and J 5 bases short, with 10 bases between. The CDR3 nucleotides read TGTGCCAGCAGCTTATCACCGGGGGACAATGAGCAGTTCTTC. This encodes CASSLSPGDNEQFF.

The J gene is TRBJ2-1, the V gene TRBV2; 10 nucleotides align to TRBD2. This CDR3 comprises 16 residues. V gave up 7 bases and J gave up 0 bases; unmatched junction bases: 6. Germline V lookup: CDR1 SNHLY, CDR2 FYNNEI. CDR3 sequence: CASTSLAGGSYNEQFF. In DNA form, the CDR3 reads TGTGCCAGCACCTCTTTAGCGGGAGGCTCCTACAATGAGCAGTTCTTC. The full variable domain, its missing parts supplied by reference TRBV2 and TRBJ2-1, is EPEVTQTPSHQVTQMGQEVILRCVPISNHLYFYWYRQILGQKVEFLVSFYNNEISEKSEIFDDQFSVERPDGSNFTLKIRSTKLEDSAMYFCASTSLAGGSYNEQFFGPGTRLTVL.

V is TRBV30 and J is TRBJ1-1; D unclear. V was pared by 0 bases and J by 11 bases, with 19 bases between. Germline-derived CDR1 and CDR2 are GTSNPN and SVGIG (reference sequence). CDR3 length equals 14 residues. DNA for the CDR3: TGTGCCTGGAGTGTACCACCCGGACTCTTGTGGGCTTTCTTT. This codes for CAWSVPPGLLWAFF.

The V gene is TRBV6-5, the J gene TRBJ1-2, with TRBD1 matching 9 bases. Germline V gene sequence: CDR1 MNHEY, CDR2 SVGAGI. CDR3 length: 15 amino acids. J lost 4 bases, V lost 5 bases, and 8 bases had no gene match. CDR3 sequence: CASSPRTGASYGYTF. The DNA for the CDR3 is TGTGCCAGCAGTCCTCGGACAGGGGCATCCTATGGCTACACCTTC.